The rows below give T cell receptor beta chains drawn from one sample of a study of CD8 T cells in Susac syndrome. TCRdb called the immunoSEQ multiplex PCR reads again in MiXCR, with one record for every CDR3 protein. The repertoire holds about 300,000 distinct CDR3 sequences, about 82% seen once, with roughly 0.21% in the top ten. The source material was CD8+ T cells from PBMCs. The receptor source for this set is a human donor with multiple sclerosis. CDR3s include the opening cysteine and the closing phenylalanine or tryptophan. A D gene is named only where the DNA matches it firmly. Expanded clones are given a class, and other clones once, few, many or no size at all.

TGTGCCAGCAGTTGGGTAGCGGGAGGGAACAATGAGCAGTTCTTC,CASSWVAGGNNEQFF,TRBD2,-,TRBJ2-1,TRBV28
TGTGCCAGCAGCCCGAGGGACAGATCAAACCCCCACGAGCAGTACTTC,CASSPRDRSNPHEQYF,TRBD1,-,TRBJ2-7,TRBV7-9
TGTGCCAGCAGCTTAGTCAACCCAGATACGCAGTATTTT,CASSLVNPDTQYF,-,-,TRBJ2-3,TRBV11-2
TGTGCCAGCAGTTACTCTCGGCTTTACAATGAGCAGTTCTTC,CASSYSRLYNEQFF,-,-,TRBJ2-1,TRBV6-6
TGTGCCACCAGTGATTCACAGGGGCCTGAAGCTTTCTTT,CATSDSQGPEAFF,TRBD1,-,TRBJ1-1,TRBV24-1
TGTGCCACCAGCATAAGGGGGTCTGGATATGGCTACACCTTC,CATSIRGSGYGYTF,-,-,TRBJ1-2,TRBV15
TGCGCCAGCAGCCAAGACCCCGGGGGGGAAGACTACGAGCAGTACTTC,CASSQDPGGEDYEQYF,TRBD2,-,TRBJ2-7,TRBV4-3
TGTGCCAGCAGTTTACGCTCGAGGTGGGAAAATCCGAACACTGAAGCTTTCTTT,CASSLRSRWENPNTEAFF,-,-,TRBJ1-1,TRBV28
TGTGCCGCCAGGGGGTCTCCGGGACTAGCCTCAGATACGCAGTATTTT,CAARGSPGLASDTQYF,TRBD2,-,TRBJ2-3,TRBV4-2
TGTGCCAGCAGTTACTCGATAGGCGAAGGGGCCGGGGAGCTGTTTTTT,CASSYSIGEGAGELFF,-,-,TRBJ2-2,TRBV6-5
TGTGCCAGCAGTTATGTAGCGGGAGAGACCCAGTACTTC,CASSYVAGETQYF,TRBD2,-,TRBJ2-5,TRBV6-2/TRBV6-3
TGTGCCAGCAGTGCTACCGGGCTCAACTATGGCTACACCTTC,CASSATGLNYGYTF,-,few,TRBJ1-2,TRBV6-2/TRBV6-3
TGTGCCAGCAGTGATCCCCTTCCGGGTGGAAGCAATCAGCCCCAGCATTTT,CASSDPLPGGSNQPQHF,-,-,TRBJ1-5,TRBV2
TGTGCCAGCAGCCAAAACTTGGGGGTTAGCAATCAGCCCCAGCATTTT,CASSQNLGVSNQPQHF,-,-,TRBJ1-5,TRBV3-1
TGCGCCAGCAGCTTGGGAGGACTAGGGTTTCACTACGAGCAGTACTTC,CASSLGGLGFHYEQYF,TRBD2,-,TRBJ2-7,TRBV5-1
TGTGCCACAAATCTCTGGGGCAATCAGCCCCAGCATTTT,CATNLWGNQPQHF,-,-,TRBJ1-5,TRBV28
TGTGCCAGCAGGCGATCCGGGACTAGCGGTAGCACAGATACGCAGTATTTT,CASRRSGTSGSTDTQYF,TRBD2,-,TRBJ2-3,TRBV7-8
TGTGCCAGTAGTCCAAGCGGGAGAGATGGGGGCACAGATACGCAGTATTTT,CASSPSGRDGGTDTQYF,TRBD2,-,TRBJ2-3,TRBV19
TGTGCCAGTAGTTTTTGGACTGTTAGCACAGATACGCAGTATTTT,CASSFWTVSTDTQYF,-,-,TRBJ2-3,TRBV19
TGTGCCAGCAGCTTAACGGGAGCAGAGACCCAGTACTTC,CASSLTGAETQYF,-,-,TRBJ2-5,TRBV11-2
TGTGCCAGTAGTATCCTATCCAACGATAGGGATACGCAGTATTTT,CASSILSNDRDTQYF,-,-,TRBJ2-3,TRBV19
TGTGCCAGCAGCCAAGAGGCGGCGGGGAAAGGGTACAATGAGCAGTTCTTC,CASSQEAAGKGYNEQFF,-,-,TRBJ2-1,TRBV3-1
TGCGCCAGCAGTCTCGACAGGACGGCAGGGGAGCTGTTTTTT,CASSLDRTAGELFF,-,-,TRBJ2-2,TRBV4-3
TGTGCTTCGTCCCCACTAGCGGGAGGGGGAGATACGCAGTATTTT,CASSPLAGGGDTQYF,TRBD2,-,TRBJ2-3,TRBV6-4
TGCAGCCCTCCTGGGGGGACAGACATCCCGAATCACAATCAGCCCCAGCATTTT,CSPPGGTDIPNHNQPQHF,TRBD1,-,TRBJ1-5,TRBV29-1